The source of this TCR beta chain is a study of identical twins. General study findings and limits: The study found excess low generation probability among twin-shared out-of-frame alpha sequences. Models underestimated TCR alpha sharing (out-of-frame) in monozygotic twins. Abundant cord blood beta clonotypes carried fewer insertions; memory repertoires showed none.

The CDR3 contains 11 residues. The V gene lost 8 bases and the J gene lost 8 bases, with 10 bases spanning the gap. TCRdb redid the calling of the 5' RACE reads with MiXCR, one entry per CDR3 protein. The sample carries 700,000 or so distinct CDR3 sequences, less than 10% recorded once. This clonotype showed up just a few times. As yet, its antigen is unknown. This sample was also put to use in a study of yellow fever vaccine responses in identical twins.

Input material: PBMCs. The sequence was obtained from a young woman in good health. The chain couples TRBV12-3 or TRBV12-4 to TRBJ2-1; D is unclear. CDR3 protein: CASLGLDEQFF. The CDR3, as DNA: TGTGCCAGCCTGGGTTTGGATGAGCAGTTCTTC.